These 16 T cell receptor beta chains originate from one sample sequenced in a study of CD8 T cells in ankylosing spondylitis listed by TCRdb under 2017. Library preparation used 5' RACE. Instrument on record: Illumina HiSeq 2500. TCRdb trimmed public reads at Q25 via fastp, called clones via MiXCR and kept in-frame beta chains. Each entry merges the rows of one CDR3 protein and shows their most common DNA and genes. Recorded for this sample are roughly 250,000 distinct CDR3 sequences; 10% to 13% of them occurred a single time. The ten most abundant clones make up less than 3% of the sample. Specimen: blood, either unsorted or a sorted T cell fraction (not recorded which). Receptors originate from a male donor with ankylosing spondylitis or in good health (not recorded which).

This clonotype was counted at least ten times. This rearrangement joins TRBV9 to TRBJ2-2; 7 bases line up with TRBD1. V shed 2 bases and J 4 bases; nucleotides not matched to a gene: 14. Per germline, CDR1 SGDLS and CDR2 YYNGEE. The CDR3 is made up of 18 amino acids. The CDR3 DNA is TGTGCCAGCAGCGTTGGTGAATTGGGGGACAGAGCCACCGGGGAGCTGTTTTTT. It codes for CASSVGELGDRATGELFF.

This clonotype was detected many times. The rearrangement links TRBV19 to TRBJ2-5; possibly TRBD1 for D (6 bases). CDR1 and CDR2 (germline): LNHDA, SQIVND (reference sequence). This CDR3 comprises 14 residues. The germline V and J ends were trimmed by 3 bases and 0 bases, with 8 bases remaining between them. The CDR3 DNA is TGTGCCAGTAGTATGGGACACAACCAAGAGACCCAGTACTTC. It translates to CASSMGHNQETQYF.

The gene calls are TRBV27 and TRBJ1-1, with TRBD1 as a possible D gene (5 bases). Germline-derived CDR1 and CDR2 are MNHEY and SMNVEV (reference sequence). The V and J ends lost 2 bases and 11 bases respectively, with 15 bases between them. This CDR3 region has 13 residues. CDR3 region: CASSLRGLREAFF. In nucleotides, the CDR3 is TGTGCCAGCAGTTTAAGGGGACTCAGGGAGGCTTTCTTT.

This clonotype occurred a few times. DNA of the CDR3: TGTGCCAGCAGTCCCGTCTTGGGGGCTGGGGCCAACGTCCTGACTTTC. Amino acid sequence: CASSPVLGAGANVLTF. The chain joins TRBV7-9 to TRBJ2-6; D may match TRBD1 or TRBD2 (5 bases each). The CDR3 is 16 amino acids. Germline CDR1 is SEHNR and CDR2 is FQNEAQ (reference sequence). The V gene lost 6 bases and the J gene lost 2 bases, with 14 bases spanning the gap. The full variable domain, rest sourced from reference TRBV7-9 and TRBJ2-6, is DTGVSQNPRHKITKRGQNVTFRCDPISEHNRLYWYRQTLGQGPEFLTYFQNEAQLEKSRLLSDRFSAERPKGSFSTLEIQRTEQGDSAMYLCASSPVLGAGANVLTFGAGSRLTVL.

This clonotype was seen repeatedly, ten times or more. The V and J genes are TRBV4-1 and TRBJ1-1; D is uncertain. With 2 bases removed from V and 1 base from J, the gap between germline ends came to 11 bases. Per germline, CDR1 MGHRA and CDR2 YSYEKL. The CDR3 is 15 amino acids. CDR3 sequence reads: CASSQSLWGNTEAFF. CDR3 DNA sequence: TGCGCCAGCAGCCAAAGCCTATGGGGGAACACTGAAGCTTTCTTT.

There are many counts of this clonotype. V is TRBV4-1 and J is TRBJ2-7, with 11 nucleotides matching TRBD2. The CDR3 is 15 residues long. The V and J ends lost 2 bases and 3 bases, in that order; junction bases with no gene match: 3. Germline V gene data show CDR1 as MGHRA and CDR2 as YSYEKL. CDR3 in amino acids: CASSQRLAGLYEQYF. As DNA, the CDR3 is TGCGCCAGCAGCCAACGACTAGCGGGACTCTACGAGCAGTACTTC.

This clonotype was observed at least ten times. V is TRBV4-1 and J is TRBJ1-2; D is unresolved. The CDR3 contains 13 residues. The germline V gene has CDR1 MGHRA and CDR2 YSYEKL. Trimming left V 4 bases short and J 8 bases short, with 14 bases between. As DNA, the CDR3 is TGCGCCAGCAGCCCCGACCGGGCGGAGGGCTACACCTTC. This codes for CASSPDRAEGYTF.

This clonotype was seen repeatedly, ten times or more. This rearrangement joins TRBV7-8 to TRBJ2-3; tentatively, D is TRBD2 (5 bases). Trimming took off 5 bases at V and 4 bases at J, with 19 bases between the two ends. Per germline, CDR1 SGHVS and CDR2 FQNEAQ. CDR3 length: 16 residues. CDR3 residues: CASSASPRSGPDTQYF. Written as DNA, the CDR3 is TGTGCCAGCAGCGCCTCACCTCGGAGCGGACCAGATACGCAGTATTTT.

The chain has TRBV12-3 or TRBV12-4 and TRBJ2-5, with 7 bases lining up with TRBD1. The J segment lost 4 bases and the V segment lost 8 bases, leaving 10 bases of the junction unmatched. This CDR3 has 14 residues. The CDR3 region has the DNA TGTGCCAGCCAGGGGGTCAGTGGAGGAGAGACCCAGTACTTC. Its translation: CASQGVSGGETQYF.

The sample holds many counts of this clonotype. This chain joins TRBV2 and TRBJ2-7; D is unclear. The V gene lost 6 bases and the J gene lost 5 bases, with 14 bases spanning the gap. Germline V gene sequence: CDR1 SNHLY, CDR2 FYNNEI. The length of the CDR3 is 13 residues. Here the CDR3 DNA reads TGTGCCAGCAGACCCGGGCCGAGCCACGAGCAGTACTTC. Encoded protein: CASRPGPSHEQYF.

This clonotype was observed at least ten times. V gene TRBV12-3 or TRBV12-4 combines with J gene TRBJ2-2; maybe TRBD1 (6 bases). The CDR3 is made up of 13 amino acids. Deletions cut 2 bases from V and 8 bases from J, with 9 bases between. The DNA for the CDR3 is TGTGCCAGCAGTTTAAGGGGGAAAGGGGAGCTGTTTTTT. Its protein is CASSLRGKGELFF.

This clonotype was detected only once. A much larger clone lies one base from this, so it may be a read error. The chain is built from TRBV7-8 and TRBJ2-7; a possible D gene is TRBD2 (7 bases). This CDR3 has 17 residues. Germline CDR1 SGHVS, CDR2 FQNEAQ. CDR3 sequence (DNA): TGTACCAGCAGCCCACCGGGGGGCATCACAGAACTCAGCCAGCAGTACTTC. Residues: CTSSPPGGITELSQQYF.

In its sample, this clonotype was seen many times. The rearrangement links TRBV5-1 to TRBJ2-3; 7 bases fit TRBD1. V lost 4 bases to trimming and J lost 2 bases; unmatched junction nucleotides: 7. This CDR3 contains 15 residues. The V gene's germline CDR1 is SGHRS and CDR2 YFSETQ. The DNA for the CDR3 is TGCGCCAGCAGCCGAACAGGGGTAAACACAGATACGCAGTATTTT. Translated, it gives CASSRTGVNTDTQYF.

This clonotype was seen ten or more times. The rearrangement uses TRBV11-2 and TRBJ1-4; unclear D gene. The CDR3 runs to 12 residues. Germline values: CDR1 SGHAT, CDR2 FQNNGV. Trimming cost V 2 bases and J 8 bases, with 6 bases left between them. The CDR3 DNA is TGTGCCAGCAGCTTATGGGGAGAAAAACTGTTTTTT. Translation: CASSLWGEKLFF.

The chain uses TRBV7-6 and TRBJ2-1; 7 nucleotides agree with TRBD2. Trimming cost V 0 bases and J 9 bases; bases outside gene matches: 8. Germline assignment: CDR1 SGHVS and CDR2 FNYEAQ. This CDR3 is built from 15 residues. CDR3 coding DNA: TGTGCCAGCAGCTTAGCTGGGGGGGGTGGTGCTGAGCAGTTCTTC. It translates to CASSLAGGGGAEQFF. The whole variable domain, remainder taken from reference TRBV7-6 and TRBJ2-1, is GAGVSQSPRYKVTKRGQDVALRCDPISGHVSLYWYRQALGQGPEFLTYFNYEAQQDKSGLPNDRFSAERPEGSISTLTIQRTEQRDSAMYRCASSLAGGGGAEQFFGPGTRLTVL.

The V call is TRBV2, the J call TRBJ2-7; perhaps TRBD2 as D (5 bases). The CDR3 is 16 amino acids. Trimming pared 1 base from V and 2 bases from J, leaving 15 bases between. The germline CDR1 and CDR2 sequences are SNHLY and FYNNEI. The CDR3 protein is CASSEEYVGETYEQYF. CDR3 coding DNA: TGTGCCAGCAGTGAAGAATACGTGGGAGAGACCTACGAGCAGTACTTC.